These 11 T cell receptor beta chains came from one sample sequenced in a study of blood T cell repertoires in COVID-19. This table comes from immunoSEQ multiplex PCR, and its TCRdb copy is limited to in-frame clones, with some not included. The sample consists of some 220,000 clones, roughly 80% of them appearing once. Sample: peripheral blood. Receptors originate from a woman aged 65 to 85 with COVID-19, enrolled during active disease.

The chain employs TRBV27 and TRBJ1-4, with D possibly being TRBD1 (6 bases). Per the germline V gene, CDR1 is MNHEY and CDR2 is SMNVEV (reference sequence). This CDR3 has 15 amino acids. The V and J ends lost 7 bases and 5 bases respectively, with 17 bases between them. In nucleotides, the CDR3 is TGTGCCAGCACTCGGACGAGCGGACAGAATGAAAAACTGTTTTTT. It codes for CASTRTSGQNEKLFF.

The V call is TRBV7-9, the J call TRBJ2-7; 7 bases line up with TRBD1. V lost 1 base to trimming and J lost 5 bases; unmatched junction nucleotides: 8. The germline V gene encodes CDR1 SEHNR and CDR2 FQNEAQ (reference sequence). The CDR3 has 15 residues. The CDR3 sequence is CASSLEEGALNEQYF. The CDR3 DNA follows: TGTGCCAGCAGCTTAGAAGAGGGGGCTCTAAACGAGCAGTACTTC.

This sequence joins TRBV27 and TRBJ1-1; a weak D match, TRBD1 (5 bases). The CDR3 length is 14 residues. Between the trimmed V and J ends, which lost 6 bases and 0 bases, there was a span of 11 bases. CDR1 is MNHEY and CDR2 is SMNVEV in the germline V gene (reference sequence). The CDR3 loop reads CASRLQVMNTEAFF. The DNA for the CDR3 is TGTGCCAGCAGGTTACAGGTAATGAACACTGAAGCTTTCTTT.

The chain is built from TRBV28 and TRBJ2-1; 10 positions agree with TRBD1. The CDR3 runs to 15 residues. In germline, CDR1 is MDHEN, CDR2 SYDVKM. V shed 7 bases, J shed 4 bases, and the junction held 7 bases outside the gene matches. CDR3 amino acids: CASTEGGQGYNEQFF. The CDR3 DNA follows: TGTGCCAGCACCGAAGGGGGACAGGGGTACAATGAGCAGTTCTTC.

The rearrangement links TRBV5-1 to TRBJ2-7; 8 bases map to TRBD2. There are 14 residues in the CDR3. Germline-derived CDR1 and CDR2 are SGHRS and YFSETQ. J was trimmed by 7 bases and V by 0 bases; bases with no gene match: 6. The DNA of the CDR3 is TGCGCCAGCAGCTTGGCGCCGGGAGGGCTTGAGCAGTACTTC. Its protein product is CASSLAPGGLEQYF.

The chain is built from TRBV7-3 and TRBJ2-1, with a tentative D call TRBD2 (6 bases). CDR3 size: 13 residues. Germline V gene lookup returns CDR1 SGHTA and CDR2 FQGTGA. Trimming pared 5 bases from V and 8 bases from J, leaving 13 bases between. The CDR3 sequence: CASSLTRDHEQFF. The CDR3 nucleotides are TGTGCCAGCAGCCTGACTAGGGACCATGAGCAGTTCTTC.

There are a few counts of this clone. The chain has TRBV2 and TRBJ1-1; D remains ambiguous. CDR1 is SNHLY and CDR2 is FYNNEI in the germline V gene. Trimming took 7 bases from V and 0 from J, leaving 12 bases between them. CDR3 length: 14 amino acids. As DNA, the CDR3 is TGTGCCAGCAATCGTGCAGTGTTGAACACTGAAGCTTTCTTT. Translating gives CASNRAVLNTEAFF.

This clone was counted a single time. CDR3 sequence: CASSQIATGDDGYTF. In DNA, the CDR3 is TGTGCCAGCTCACAAATCGCGACAGGGGACGATGGCTACACCTTC. The V call is TRBV18, the J call TRBJ1-2, with 8 positions matching TRBD1. V gave up 4 bases and J gave up 6 bases; unmatched junction bases: 10. The CDR3 runs 15 residues. Germline assignment: CDR1 KGHSH and CDR2 LQKENI.

The chain links TRBV7-2 to TRBJ2-5; D may be TRBD2 (6 bases). The V end was cut by 5 bases, the J end by 4 bases, with 8 bases between. Per germline, CDR1 SGHTA and CDR2 FQGNSA. This CDR3 contains 12 residues. The chain's CDR3 is CASSQAGETQYF. The CDR3 DNA reads as TGTGCCAGCAGCCAAGCGGGAGAGACCCAGTACTTC.

The J gene is TRBJ2-3, the V gene TRBV10-3, with 11 bases identical to TRBD2. Germline CDR1 is ENHRY and CDR2 is SYGVKD. The length of the CDR3 is 15 residues. The V gene end was trimmed by 4 bases and the J gene end by 4 bases; junction bases not matched to a gene: 4. The CDR3 spells CAISALAGGADTQYF. CDR3 DNA: TGTGCCATCAGTGCCTTAGCGGGAGGGGCAGATACGCAGTATTTT.

This chain links TRBV29-1 with TRBJ1-4; 9 positions match TRBD1. V was pared by 6 bases and J by 7 bases, with 3 bases of the junction left unmatched. The CDR3 sequence is 12 residues long. Germline CDR1 reads SQVTM; CDR2 reads ANQGSEA. CDR3: CSVLTGGEKLFF. The CDR3 nucleotides are TGCAGCGTACTGACAGGGGGTGAAAAACTGTTTTTT.